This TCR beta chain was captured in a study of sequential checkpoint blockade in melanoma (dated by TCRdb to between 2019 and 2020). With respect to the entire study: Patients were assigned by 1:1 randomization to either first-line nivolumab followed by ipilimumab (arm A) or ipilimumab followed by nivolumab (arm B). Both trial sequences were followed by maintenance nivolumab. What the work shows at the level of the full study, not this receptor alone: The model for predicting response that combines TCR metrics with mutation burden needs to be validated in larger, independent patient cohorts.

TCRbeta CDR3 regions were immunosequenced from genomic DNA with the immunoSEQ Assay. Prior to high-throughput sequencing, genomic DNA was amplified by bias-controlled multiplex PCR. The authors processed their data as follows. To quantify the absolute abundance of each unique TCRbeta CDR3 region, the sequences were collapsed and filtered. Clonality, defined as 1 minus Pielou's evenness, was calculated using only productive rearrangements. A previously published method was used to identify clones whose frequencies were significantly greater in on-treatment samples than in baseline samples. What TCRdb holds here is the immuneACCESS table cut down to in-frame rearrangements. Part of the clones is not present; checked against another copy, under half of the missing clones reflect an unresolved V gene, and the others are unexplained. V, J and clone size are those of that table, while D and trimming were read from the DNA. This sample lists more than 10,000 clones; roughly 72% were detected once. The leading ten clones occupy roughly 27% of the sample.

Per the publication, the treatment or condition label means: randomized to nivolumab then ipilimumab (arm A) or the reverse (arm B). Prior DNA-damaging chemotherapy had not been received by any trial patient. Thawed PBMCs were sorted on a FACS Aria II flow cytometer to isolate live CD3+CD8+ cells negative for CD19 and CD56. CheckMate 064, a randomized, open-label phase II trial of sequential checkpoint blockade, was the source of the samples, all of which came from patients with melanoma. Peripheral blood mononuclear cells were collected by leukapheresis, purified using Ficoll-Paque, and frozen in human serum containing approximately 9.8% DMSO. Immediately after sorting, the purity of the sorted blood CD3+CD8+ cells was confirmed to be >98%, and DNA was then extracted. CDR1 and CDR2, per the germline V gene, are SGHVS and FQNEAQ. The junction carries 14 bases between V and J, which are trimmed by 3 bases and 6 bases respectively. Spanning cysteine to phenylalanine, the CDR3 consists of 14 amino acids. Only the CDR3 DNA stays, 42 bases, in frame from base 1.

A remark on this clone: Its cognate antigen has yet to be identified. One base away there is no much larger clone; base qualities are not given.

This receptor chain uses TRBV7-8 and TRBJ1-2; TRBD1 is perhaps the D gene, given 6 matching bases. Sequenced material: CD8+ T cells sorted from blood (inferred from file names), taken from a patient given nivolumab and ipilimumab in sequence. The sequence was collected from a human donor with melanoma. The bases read TGTGCCAGCAGCTTCCTGACAGGTCAACATGGCTACACCTTC. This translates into CASSFLTGQHGYTF.